This entry describes one TCR beta chain. The antigen this receptor binds is unknown. No quality values exist for individual bases; no much larger clone is one base distant. The sample is drawn from a study of technical replicates of blood from a few donors (dated 2017 in TCRdb). To prepare the library, the immunoSEQ multiplex PCR assay was applied. TCRdb obtained this table from immuneACCESS and retained in-frame rearrangements with V and J assigned. These tables miss some clones; where compared with another copy, unresolved V genes account for less than half of the shortfall, and the remainder is unexplained. In all, the sample holds 65,000 to 85,000 clones, and roughly 96% of those were seen once. The ten biggest clones cover 0.34% of the sample. V trim: 6 bases; J trim: 4 bases; unmatched bases: 6. The germline V gene encodes CDR1 MNHEY and CDR2 SVGAGI. Including cysteine and phenylalanine, the CDR3 has 15 amino acids. The sequence is cut down to CDR3 DNA, 45 bases in frame from base 1.

Sequencing input: T cells isolated from PBMCs. The sequence was collected from a human donor in good health. Recombination connected TRBV6-5 to TRBJ2-1; TRBD2 matches 10 bases in the middle. This receptor carries the CDR3 CASRLLAGAYNEQFF. The DNA sequence reads TGTGCCAGCAGGCTGCTAGCGGGAGCGTACAATGAGCAGTTCTTC.